This is a list of T cell receptor beta chains from one sample in a study of response to subunit inactivated influenza vaccine. TCRdb re-derived calls from the RT-PCR reads in MiXCR, one entry per CDR3 protein. Of about 500,000 distinct CDR3 sequences listed, 16% are singletons. The sequences come from CD4+ T cells sorted from PBMCs, collected less than 30 months after vaccination. These receptors came from a man aged 50 to 69 who received an inactivated influenza vaccine. CDR3s include the opening cysteine and the closing phenylalanine or tryptophan. Each record gives: D gene, V gene, J gene, clone size, CDR3 DNA, CDR3 protein. D genes are given only for firm matches. Rows give clone size only sometimes, using once, few, many, or a class for an expanded clone.

d_gene: -; v_gene: TRBV12-3/TRBV12-4; j_gene: TRBJ1-1; abundance: many; CDR3nt: TGTGCCAGCACCAACACGGGGAGAGTACACAACCTAATGAACACTGAAGCTTTCTTT; CDR3aa: CASTNTGRVHNLMNTEAFF
d_gene: -; v_gene: TRBV3-1; j_gene: TRBJ2-7; abundance: few; CDR3nt: TGTGCCAGCAGCCAAGAGAGGAGGGGGACCTACGAGCAGTACTTC; CDR3aa: CASSQERRGTYEQYF
d_gene: TRBD2; v_gene: TRBV20-1; j_gene: TRBJ2-3; abundance: few; CDR3nt: TGCAGTGCTGCTGCAGGGAGGGTGGCAGATACGCAGTATTTT; CDR3aa: CSAAAGRVADTQYF
d_gene: -; v_gene: TRBV6-1; j_gene: TRBJ2-6; abundance: -; CDR3nt: TGTGCCAGCAGCCAAGGGTTGTCTCGCGTCCTGACTTTC; CDR3aa: CASSQGLSRVLTF
d_gene: -; v_gene: TRBV3-1; j_gene: TRBJ2-7; abundance: few; CDR3nt: TGTGCCAGCAGCCACCGAAGGGGGGAGCAGTACTTC; CDR3aa: CASSHRRGEQYF
d_gene: -; v_gene: TRBV7-2; j_gene: TRBJ2-3; abundance: few; CDR3nt: TGTGCCAGCAGCTTAACAGCTAAAGATACGCAGTATTTT; CDR3aa: CASSLTAKDTQYF
d_gene: TRBD2; v_gene: TRBV29-1; j_gene: TRBJ2-1; abundance: -; CDR3nt: TGCAGCGTTGAAGTCTACGTCTGGTCTAGCGGGAGGGTTGATGAGCAGTTCTTC; CDR3aa: CSVEVYVWSSGRVDEQFF
d_gene: -; v_gene: TRBV18; j_gene: TRBJ1-4; abundance: few; CDR3nt: TGTGCCAGCTCTACCAGGGACTTAGCAACTAATGAAAAACTGTTTTTT; CDR3aa: CASSTRDLATNEKLFF
d_gene: -; v_gene: TRBV29-1; j_gene: TRBJ2-3; abundance: -; CDR3nt: TGCAGCGTCGGGACTGCACCAGATACGCAGTATTTT; CDR3aa: CSVGTAPDTQYF
d_gene: -; v_gene: TRBV7-8; j_gene: TRBJ1-2; abundance: once; CDR3nt: TGTGCCAGCAGCAAAGACGGCACGGACTATGGCTACACCTTC; CDR3aa: CASSKDGTDYGYTF
d_gene: -; v_gene: TRBV6-2/TRBV6-3; j_gene: TRBJ1-2; abundance: -; CDR3nt: TGTGCCAGCAGTTCAACATCAGGCTACACCTTC; CDR3aa: CASSSTSGYTF
d_gene: -; v_gene: TRBV10-3; j_gene: TRBJ2-5; abundance: few; CDR3nt: TGTGCCATCAGTGATTCATCAAAGACCCAAGAGACCCAGTACTTC; CDR3aa: CAISDSSKTQETQYF
d_gene: TRBD1; v_gene: TRBV14; j_gene: TRBJ2-5; abundance: -; CDR3nt: TGTGCCAGCAGCCCGAAGAAGAGGACAGGGTTCGTGGAAGAGACCCAGTACTTC; CDR3aa: CASSPKKRTGFVEETQYF
d_gene: -; v_gene: TRBV7-9; j_gene: TRBJ2-3; abundance: -; CDR3nt: TGTGCCAGCAGCTTACCTAGGAACACGCAGTATTTT; CDR3aa: CASSLPRNTQYF
d_gene: TRBD1; v_gene: TRBV20-1; j_gene: TRBJ2-7; abundance: -; CDR3nt: TGCAGTGGCAATTCTCCGGGACAGGGTCAGCAGTACTTC; CDR3aa: CSGNSPGQGQQYF
d_gene: -; v_gene: TRBV6-2/TRBV6-3; j_gene: TRBJ2-5; abundance: -; CDR3nt: TGTGCCAGCAGCCAAAGCGGGTCCAGGATGGGGACCCAGTACTTC; CDR3aa: CASSQSGSRMGTQYF
d_gene: -; v_gene: TRBV7-7; j_gene: TRBJ2-5; abundance: few; CDR3nt: TGTGCTAGCAGCTTTTCCTTCAGCGCTGAGACCCAGTACTTC; CDR3aa: CASSFSFSAETQYF
d_gene: TRBD1; v_gene: TRBV29-1; j_gene: TRBJ2-1; abundance: -; CDR3nt: TGCAGCGTGGACAGGGACAACAATGAGCAGTTCTTC; CDR3aa: CSVDRDNNEQFF
d_gene: TRBD2; v_gene: TRBV20-1; j_gene: TRBJ2-1; abundance: few; CDR3nt: TGCAGTGCTAGAAGTGGCGGGGGGGCTTCTGAGCAGTTCTTC; CDR3aa: CSARSGGGASEQFF
d_gene: -; v_gene: TRBV5-1; j_gene: TRBJ2-5; abundance: -; CDR3nt: TGCGCCAGCAGCTTGGTAATGGGAGAGACCCAGTACTTC; CDR3aa: CASSLVMGETQYF
d_gene: -; v_gene: TRBV28; j_gene: TRBJ1-2; abundance: once; CDR3nt: TGTGCCAGCAGACCTCCCAGTAGGGATTATGGCTACACCTTC; CDR3aa: CASRPPSRDYGYTF
d_gene: -; v_gene: TRBV10-3; j_gene: TRBJ2-7; abundance: -; CDR3nt: TGTGCCATCAGTGAGCCTAGACGTAGCGACGAGCAGTACTTC; CDR3aa: CAISEPRRSDEQYF
d_gene: -; v_gene: TRBV18; j_gene: TRBJ1-2; abundance: few; CDR3nt: TGTGCCAGCTCACCAACTTCGGGCAGCTACACCTTC; CDR3aa: CASSPTSGSYTF
d_gene: -; v_gene: TRBV7-2; j_gene: TRBJ2-5; abundance: few; CDR3nt: TGTGCCAGCAGCTTCTCAGGGGCTAGGGAGACCCAGTACTTC; CDR3aa: CASSFSGARETQYF
d_gene: -; v_gene: TRBV12-3/TRBV12-4; j_gene: TRBJ2-7; abundance: -; CDR3nt: TGTGCCAGCAGTTCACGGGTACTAGGCTCGTACGAGCAGTACTTC; CDR3aa: CASSSRVLGSYEQYF
d_gene: -; v_gene: TRBV12-3/TRBV12-4; j_gene: TRBJ1-2; abundance: many; CDR3nt: TGTGCCAGCAGTAGAGGGTATGGCTACACCTTC; CDR3aa: CASSRGYGYTF
d_gene: TRBD2; v_gene: TRBV14; j_gene: TRBJ2-7; abundance: few; CDR3nt: TGTGCCAGCAGCCCCGGGACTAGCGGAAACTACGAGCAGTACTTC; CDR3aa: CASSPGTSGNYEQYF
d_gene: TRBD1; v_gene: TRBV7-2; j_gene: TRBJ2-4; abundance: many; CDR3nt: TGTGCCAGCAGCTTAGCACTGACAGGGGCTTACAAAAACATTCAGTACTTC; CDR3aa: CASSLALTGAYKNIQYF
d_gene: TRBD1; v_gene: TRBV11-2; j_gene: TRBJ2-1; abundance: -; CDR3nt: TGTGCCAGCAGCCCCCTTTCGCGTGCAGGGGGCGCGGGTGAGCAGTTCTTC; CDR3aa: CASSPLSRAGGAGEQFF
d_gene: TRBD2; v_gene: TRBV5-1; j_gene: TRBJ2-1; abundance: many; CDR3nt: TGCGCCAGCAGCTTGGACCCCGGGGGGATCTCCTACAATGAGCAGTTCTTC; CDR3aa: CASSLDPGGISYNEQFF
d_gene: -; v_gene: TRBV5-1; j_gene: TRBJ2-5; abundance: few; CDR3nt: TGCGCCAGCAGCTTGGAATCTGTGGCGGGGGAGACCCAGTACTTC; CDR3aa: CASSLESVAGETQYF
d_gene: -; v_gene: TRBV7-3; j_gene: TRBJ2-3; abundance: few; CDR3nt: TGTGCCAGCAGCACGGGGACCACAGATACGCAGTATTTT; CDR3aa: CASSTGTTDTQYF
d_gene: -; v_gene: TRBV6-2/TRBV6-3; j_gene: TRBJ1-5; abundance: few; CDR3nt: TGTGCCAGCAGTTACGTTGCGGGGGCCAGCAATCAGCCCCAGCATTTT; CDR3aa: CASSYVAGASNQPQHF
d_gene: -; v_gene: TRBV7-2; j_gene: TRBJ1-5; abundance: -; CDR3nt: TGTGCCAGCAGCTCGGGGCCCAATCAGCCCCAGCATTTT; CDR3aa: CASSSGPNQPQHF
d_gene: TRBD2; v_gene: TRBV7-2; j_gene: TRBJ2-1; abundance: few; CDR3nt: TGTGCCAGCAGCTTTCGTACTAGCGCTAGTCATGAGCAGTTCTTC; CDR3aa: CASSFRTSASHEQFF
d_gene: TRBD1; v_gene: TRBV12-3/TRBV12-4; j_gene: TRBJ1-4; abundance: few; CDR3nt: TGTGCCAGCAGTAACTACAGGGGGCAGGTGAAACTGTTTTTT; CDR3aa: CASSNYRGQVKLFF
d_gene: -; v_gene: TRBV19; j_gene: TRBJ2-5; abundance: -; CDR3nt: TGTGCCAGTAGTATCCAGGACCAAGAGACCCAGTACTTC; CDR3aa: CASSIQDQETQYF
d_gene: TRBD1; v_gene: TRBV5-1; j_gene: TRBJ2-5; abundance: -; CDR3nt: TGCGCCAGCAGCCCGACTGGGGACAGGGCGAAGACCCAGTACTTC; CDR3aa: CASSPTGDRAKTQYF
d_gene: -; v_gene: TRBV4-2; j_gene: TRBJ1-1; abundance: many; CDR3nt: TGTGCCAGCAGCCGCGATACAGGGGAAGCTTTCTTT; CDR3aa: CASSRDTGEAFF
d_gene: -; v_gene: TRBV5-6; j_gene: TRBJ1-1; abundance: many; CDR3nt: TGTGCCAGCAGCAAGCAGGTCACTGAAGCTTTCTTT; CDR3aa: CASSKQVTEAFF
d_gene: -; v_gene: TRBV3-1; j_gene: TRBJ1-1; abundance: -; CDR3nt: TGTGCCAGCAGCTTGGACAGTACCAGGGACACTGAAGCTTTCTTT; CDR3aa: CASSLDSTRDTEAFF
d_gene: TRBD1; v_gene: TRBV27; j_gene: TRBJ2-7; abundance: -; CDR3nt: TGTGCCAGCAGTTTAGGCGACAGGGTAGCCGAGCAGTACTTC; CDR3aa: CASSLGDRVAEQYF
d_gene: TRBD1; v_gene: TRBV12-3/TRBV12-4; j_gene: TRBJ2-7; abundance: few; CDR3nt: TGTGCCAGCAGTTTAGGGCAGGGGGCTCGTGAGCAGTACTTC; CDR3aa: CASSLGQGAREQYF
d_gene: TRBD2; v_gene: TRBV19; j_gene: TRBJ2-1; abundance: few; CDR3nt: TGTGCCAGTAGTAAGGGGCTAGCGGGAGGGGTACCGCCTTACAATGAGCAGTTCTTC; CDR3aa: CASSKGLAGGVPPYNEQFF
d_gene: -; v_gene: TRBV7-2; j_gene: TRBJ1-4; abundance: -; CDR3nt: TGTGCCAGCAGCCCTCAGAACTCCAATAATGAAAAACTGTTTTTT; CDR3aa: CASSPQNSNNEKLFF
d_gene: -; v_gene: TRBV20-1; j_gene: TRBJ1-5; abundance: -; CDR3nt: TGCAGTGCTATCGGGACCGTCTCAGCCCAGCATTTT; CDR3aa: CSAIGTVSAQHF
d_gene: TRBD2; v_gene: TRBV27; j_gene: TRBJ2-1; abundance: -; CDR3nt: TGTGCCAGCAGACGATGGACTAGCGGGAACAATGAGCAGTTCTTC; CDR3aa: CASRRWTSGNNEQFF
d_gene: -; v_gene: TRBV12-3/TRBV12-4; j_gene: TRBJ1-4; abundance: many; CDR3nt: TGTGCCAGCAGTTGGGGAGATGAAAAACTGTTTTTT; CDR3aa: CASSWGDEKLFF
d_gene: -; v_gene: TRBV7-2; j_gene: TRBJ1-1; abundance: -; CDR3nt: TGTGCCAGCAGCATCCGACGAGACACTGAAGCTTTCTTT; CDR3aa: CASSIRRDTEAFF
d_gene: -; v_gene: TRBV7-8; j_gene: TRBJ2-3; abundance: few; CDR3nt: TGTGCCAGCAGCAGCCAGACCAGGGGCACAGATACGCAGTATTTT; CDR3aa: CASSSQTRGTDTQYF
d_gene: -; v_gene: TRBV18; j_gene: TRBJ2-1; abundance: -; CDR3nt: TGTGCCAGCTCACCTTCCAGGGGCAATGAGCAGTTCTTC; CDR3aa: CASSPSRGNEQFF